Sequencing of this T cell receptor (beta chain) was carried out in a study of T-cell memory formation after mild COVID-19. TCRdb recomputed calls from the 5' RACE reads with MiXCR, one row per CDR3 protein. Of about 180,000 distinct CDR3 sequences in the sample, about a fifth were seen once. Overall study results and limits: The pre-infection memory compartment contained some responding clones, suggesting cross-reactive memory joined. Most CD4+ clones that shrank were in CM and EM, while CD8+ ones turned up in EMRA. Second-wave clones with a day 37 peak had unconfirmed SARS-CoV-2 specificity. From day 15 to 85, contracting clones were balanced between CD4 and CD8, whereas later expanders leaned toward CD4+.

This clonotype turned up a few times. Its antigen is unidentified. CDR3 length: 16 amino acids. With 1 base removed from V and 3 bases from J, the gap between germline ends came to 16 bases. Per the germline V gene, CDR1 is SGHTA and CDR2 is FQGNSA. V gene TRBV7-2 combines with J gene TRBJ2-7; TRBD2 might be the D (7 bases). The sequencing sample was made of PBMCs or a T cell subset sorted from them (not recorded which). This receptor was identified in a man aged 18 to 29 who had mild COVID-19 (a few samples of this study predate the infection). Cell type and time point are not known. The chain's CDR3 is CASSLGGGRGIYEQYF. CDR3 in DNA: TGTGCCAGCAGCTTAGGGGGGGGGCGCGGGATCTACGAGCAGTACTTC. Full variable domain (remainder filled in from reference TRBV7-2 and TRBJ2-7): GAGVSQSPSNKVTEKGKDVELRCDPISGHTALYWYRQSLGQGLEFLIYFQGNSAPDKSGLPSDRFSAERTGGSVSTLTIQRTQQEDSAVYLCASSLGGGRGIYEQYFGPGTRLTVT.